Listed below are T cell receptor beta chains from one sample, sequenced in a study of T cell responses to AZD1222 COVID-19 vaccine. Sequencing used immunoSEQ multiplex PCR; TCRdb keeps in-frame clones, though not all of them. The sample carries some 200,000 clones, 85% to 95% recorded once. The sample in question was peripheral blood, obtained on day 0 of AZD1222 vaccination. The receptors were sampled from an adult in good health. The conserved cysteine and the conserved F or W are not part of the CDR3 here. The order of the fields is J gene, V gene, CDR3 protein.

>TRBJ2-1|TRBV19
ASISGQGRYNEQF
>TRBJ1-1|TRBV11-3
ASSSPGTEAF
>TRBJ1-2|TRBV30
AWSMEVNYGYT
>TRBJ2-1|TRBV11-3
ASSLDQTSGGSEQF
>TRBJ1-1|TRBV29-1
SVETPVDRGSEAF
>TRBJ2-6|TRBV18
ASSRGVNGANVLT
>TRBJ1-2|TRBV9
ASSVTPSGVGYT
>TRBJ1-1|TRBV18
ASSPRVAQGYTEAF
>TRBJ2-2|TRBV7-2
ASSFRQGNTGELF
>TRBJ1-1|TRBV4-3
ASSQEVGRNTEAF